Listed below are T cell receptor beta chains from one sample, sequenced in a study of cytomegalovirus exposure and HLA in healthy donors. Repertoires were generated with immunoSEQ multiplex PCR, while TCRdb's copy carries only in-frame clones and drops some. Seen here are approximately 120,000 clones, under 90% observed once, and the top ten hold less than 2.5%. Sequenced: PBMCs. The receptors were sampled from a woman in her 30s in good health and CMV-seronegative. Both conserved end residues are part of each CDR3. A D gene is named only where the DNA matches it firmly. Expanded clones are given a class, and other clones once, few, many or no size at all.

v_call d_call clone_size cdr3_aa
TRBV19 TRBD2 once CASSNRRLAGLTDTQYF
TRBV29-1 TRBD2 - CSVRLPSGGWETQYF
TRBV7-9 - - CASSWAQGNTEAFF
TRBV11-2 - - CASSLVVFGSSGELFF
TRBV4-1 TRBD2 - CASSQVGGRRDEQFF
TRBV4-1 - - CASSQDSPGNRTPFGTQYF
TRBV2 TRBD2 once CASSVSGGNYNEQFF
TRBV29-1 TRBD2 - CSVGTSGGPLSYEQYF
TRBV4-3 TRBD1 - CASSQTYRGVSGNTIYF
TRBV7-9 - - CASSLAFLANQETQYF
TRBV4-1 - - CASSQVLPAGRPHFF
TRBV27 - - CASSLGGMNTEAFF
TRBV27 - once CASRISKEGTGELFF
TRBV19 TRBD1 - CGTGSGSGSGNTIYF
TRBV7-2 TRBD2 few CASTSGLAGPWGANVLTF
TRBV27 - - CASSLSAPSNTGELFF
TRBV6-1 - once CASSAVRGWEYEQYF
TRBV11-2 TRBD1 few CASSFRTGGHEQYF
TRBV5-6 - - CASAAPRTYSYEQYF
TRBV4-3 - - CASSLSRLGPSTDTQYF
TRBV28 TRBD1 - CASTNRGRFTEAFF
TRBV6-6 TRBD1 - CASSYSQGQGAVEQYF
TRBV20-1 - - CSARARNTIYF
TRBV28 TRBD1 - CASGVDRATLGGYTF
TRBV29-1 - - CSAGLEYYEQYF